This T cell receptor beta chain was documented in a study of blood T cell repertoires in COVID-19. About the study: Samples came from the United States, Italy and Spain, spanning acute and convalescent COVID-19. Sources were T cells, B-cell-depleted T cells, or PBMCs; the material itself was cDNA or gDNA.

In the study's own analysis: Amplification of reference gene primers was used by the study to estimate nucleated cell counts. Only in-frame clones appear in the TCRdb table, and some are missing; sequencing was by immunoSEQ multiplex PCR. V and J calls and clone size follow that table, whereas D and trimming were derived from the DNA. The sample comprises approximately 270,000 clones, roughly 85% of which are singletons, and roughly 9.6% rests with the top ten. V was pared by 5 bases and J by 4 bases, with 5 bases of the junction left unmatched. Germline V CDR1 and CDR2: MNHEY, SMNVEV (reference sequence). There are 15 residues in the CDR3.

The rearrangement joins TRBV27 to TRBJ2-2, with TRBD1 matching 9 bases. The TCR originated in a woman aged 70-85 years with acute or convalescent COVID-19. Sequenced: peripheral blood. The CDR3 sequence: CASSAYRGRTGELFF. The DNA of the CDR3 is TGTGCCAGCAGTGCCTACAGGGGGCGCACCGGGGAGCTGTTTTTT.